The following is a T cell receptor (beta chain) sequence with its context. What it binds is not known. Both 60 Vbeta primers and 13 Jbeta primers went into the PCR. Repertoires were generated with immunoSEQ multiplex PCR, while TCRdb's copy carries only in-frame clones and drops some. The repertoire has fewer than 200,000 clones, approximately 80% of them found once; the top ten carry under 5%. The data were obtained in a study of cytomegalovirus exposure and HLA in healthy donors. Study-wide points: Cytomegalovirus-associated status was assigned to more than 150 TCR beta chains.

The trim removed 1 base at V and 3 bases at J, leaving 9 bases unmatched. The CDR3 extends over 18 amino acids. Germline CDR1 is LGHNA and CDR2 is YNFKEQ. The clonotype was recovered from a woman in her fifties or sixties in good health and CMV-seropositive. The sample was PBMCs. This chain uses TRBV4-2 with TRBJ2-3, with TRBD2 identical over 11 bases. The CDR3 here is CASSQVGASGGITDTQYF. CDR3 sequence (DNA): TGTGCCAGCAGCCAAGTCGGGGCTAGCGGGGGGATTACAGATACGCAGTATTTT.